This TCR beta chain is drawn from a study of Graves' ophthalmopathy and Graves' hyperthyroidism (dated by TCRdb to 2017 to 2018). In the study overall: Peripheral blood was collected at initial diagnosis, prior to any treatment. In total, 135 blood samples were TCR-sequenced: around 42 ophthalmopathy, about 75 hyperthyroidism and some 17 hyperthyroidism-to-ophthalmopathy patients. Following sample collection, hyperthyroidism patients were given methimazole at a starting dose of 30 mg daily, and ophthalmopathy patients were given high-dose intravenous methylprednisolone. The study used signatures of the TCR beta repertoire to tell Graves' ophthalmopathy apart from Graves' hyperthyroidism and to predict which patients would progress to ophthalmopathy. For training and testing, the 100 or so patients in the discovery cohort were randomly divided in a 7:3 ratio. In roughly 6 hyperthyroidism patients, T-cell repertoires of thyroid tissue and blood were compared. An independent validation cohort was composed of 18 hyperthyroidism patients and around 16 patients who later progressed from hyperthyroidism to ophthalmopathy. To explore V-J signatures distinguishing ophthalmopathy from hyperthyroidism, a discovery set of under 110 patients (around 44 ophthalmopathy, around 55 stable hyperthyroidism) was enrolled.

The germline V gene encodes CDR1 SGHTA and CDR2 FQGNSA. The cysteine opens and the phenylalanine closes a CDR3 of 13 amino acids. Only the CDR3 part of the read is kept: 39 bases, read in frame from the first base. For this chain, trimming is 5 bases at the V end and 8 bases at the J end, and the number of junction bases without a gene match is 7. For repertoire sequencing, TCR beta CDR3 regions were amplified from RNA transcripts. HTBI primers and the Qiagen OneStep RT-PCR kit were used in a first-round RT-PCR, which was followed by a second-round multiplex PCR, size selection and purification. Sequencing of the libraries was carried out on an Illumina HiSeq2000 in paired-end mode with 100 bp reads. The authors processed their data as follows. SOAPnuke was used to process the reads, removing any read that contained adapters or uncalled bases, had a mean Phred below 15, or lacked an exact match to the constant primer or identifier. High-quality paired reads were merged with COPE v1.2.5. Clonotypes were defined as unique nucleotide sequences and were aligned to IMGT TRB V, D and J references using MiTCR v1.1. Only V-J combinations with frequency above 0.0001 were analysed, covering around 99% of repertoires. For each V-J combination, a TCR clonal expansion and chaos score was defined as the ratio of F50 clonal expansion to chaos observed in the TCRdist matrix. Welch's t-statistics and random forest were used to reduce the features to approximately 13 V-J combinations, which were then used as input to a naive Bayes classifier. The similarity between thyroid and blood repertoires was quantified using the Morisita-Horn index. The raw public data were reprocessed by TCRdb itself: fastp quality trimming at Q25, MiXCR clonotype calling, in-frame beta chains only. Here each entry gathers all rows of one CDR3 protein and keeps the most common genes and DNA. In this record, the V and J calls reflect TCRdb's handling and not the investigators' own analysis. The sample includes some 410,000 distinct CDR3 sequences, with 21% observed a single time. The top ten hold 2.5% to 3% of the sample.

This clonotype was seen many times. It lacks a known antigen. Base qualities are not provided; no much larger clone lies one nucleotide away. Hyperthyroidism was defined as stable when no progression to ophthalmopathy occurred within 18 months of follow-up. Hyperthyroidism patients were newly diagnosed, with disease duration under 2 months, and aged 18 to 65 years. Patients with other autoimmune diseases, uncontrolled infections, pregnancy or lactation were excluded from the study. Clinical symptoms, serum thyroxine, TRAb, thyroid ultrasound and orbital computed tomography were used for diagnosis. PBMCs were isolated from approximately 10 ml of fresh peripheral blood by Ficoll-Paque density gradient centrifugation. Total RNA was extracted using Trizol reagent, and RNA quality was checked on an Agilent 2100 Bioanalyzer. What the authors observed across the whole study: Most expanded thyroid clonotypes with a frequency above 0.001 also appeared in blood, which suggests that blood repertoires may reflect the immune response in the thyroid. In validation, the model predicted ophthalmopathy progression with 55% to 71% sensitivity and approximately 78% specificity; some twelve predicted patients were CT-confirmed with GO in a median of around 6 months. Sample size was not statistically predetermined, and group allocation was not concealed from the investigators. The 13-signature model separated ophthalmopathy from stable hyperthyroidism with approximately 88% sensitivity and around 84% specificity in cross-validation, and 80%/75% in the test set.

This TCR was recovered from a woman between 18 and 30 years old with stable Graves' hyperthyroidism. Donor details come from another sample of the same person, matched by shared clones. Recombination connected TRBV7-2 to TRBJ1-2; 8 middle bases align to TRBD1. The sample taken for sequencing was peripheral blood. The DNA sequence follows: TGTGCCAGCAGCGCGGACAGGGTGTCCGGCTACACCTTC. Its protein reads: CASSADRVSGYTF.